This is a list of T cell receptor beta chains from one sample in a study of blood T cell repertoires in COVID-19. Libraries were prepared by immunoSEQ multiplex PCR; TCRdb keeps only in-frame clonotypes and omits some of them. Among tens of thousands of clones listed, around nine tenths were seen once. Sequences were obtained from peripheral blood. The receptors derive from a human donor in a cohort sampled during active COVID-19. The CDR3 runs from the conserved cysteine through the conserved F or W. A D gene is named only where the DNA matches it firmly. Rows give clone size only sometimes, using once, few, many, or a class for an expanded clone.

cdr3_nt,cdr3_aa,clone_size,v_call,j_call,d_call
TGTGCCAGCAGCGGGACTAGCGGGGGGTCGACGAAGACCCAGTACTTC,CASSGTSGGSTKTQYF,.,TRBV13,TRBJ2-5,TRBD2
TGTGCCAGCAGTTACTCCAGGAGGGGGGGCGATAACTATGGCTACACCTTC,CASSYSRRGGDNYGYTF,.,TRBV6-2/TRBV6-3,TRBJ1-2,.
TGTGCCAGCTCACCACTATCAGGGGGAGATACGCAGTATTTT,CASSPLSGGDTQYF,.,TRBV18,TRBJ2-3,TRBD1
TGTGCCAGCAGTTTGGGCAAAAACTATGGCTACACCTTC,CASSLGKNYGYTF,few,TRBV28,TRBJ1-2,.
TGTGCCAGCAGTTTCAAACCCCTGGGGAAACAGGGCGGTTCACCCCTCCACTTT,CASSFKPLGKQGGSPLHF,.,TRBV27,TRBJ1-6,.
TGTGCCAGCAGCGTAGCGGGAGACGGCTATGGCTACACCTTC,CASSVAGDGYGYTF,.,TRBV9,TRBJ1-2,.
TGCGCCAGCAGCCAAGTGTGGACGGCTAGCGGGGGATACTACGAGCAGTACTTC,CASSQVWTASGGYYEQYF,medium-sized,TRBV4-1,TRBJ2-7,TRBD2
TGTGCCAGTATCCGGAGTGGGGGGATGTACGCTGGAAACACCATATATTTT,CASIRSGGMYAGNTIYF,.,TRBV19,TRBJ1-3,.
TGTGCCAGCTCACCTTCCTACAGGGAAGGCTACGAGCAGTACTTC,CASSPSYREGYEQYF,.,TRBV18,TRBJ2-7,.
TGTGCCAGCAGTTACTGGCAGGGGGCACGGGAGCAGTACTTC,CASSYWQGAREQYF,.,TRBV6-2/TRBV6-3,TRBJ2-7,TRBD1
TGTGCCAGCAACGGAGGGCAGCTCTACGAGCAGTACTTC,CASNGGQLYEQYF,.,TRBV2,TRBJ2-7,.
TGTGCCAGCAGCTTACCGGGACAGGGAGCCTACGAGCAGTACTTC,CASSLPGQGAYEQYF,.,TRBV7-9,TRBJ2-7,TRBD1
TGTGCCAGCAGCTTGACGGCAGGGGGTCCCGAAGCTTTCTTT,CASSLTAGGPEAFF,.,TRBV5-6,TRBJ1-1,TRBD1
TGTGCCAGCAGTGAAGAATCGACACTGAATGAAAAACTGTTTTTT,CASSEESTLNEKLFF,.,TRBV6-1,TRBJ1-4,.
TGTGCCAGCAGCCCGACAGGGGATAACTATGGCTACACCTTC,CASSPTGDNYGYTF,.,TRBV3-1/TRBV3-2,TRBJ1-2,TRBD1
TGTGCCAGCAGTCGGGACAGGGGCGGTGGAAACACCATATATTTT,CASSRDRGGGNTIYF,few,TRBV6-5,TRBJ1-3,TRBD1
TGTGCCAGCAGCCAAGAAGCGGTGAACACTGAAGCTTTCTTT,CASSQEAVNTEAFF,.,TRBV14,TRBJ1-1,.
TGCGCCAGCAGGCCCCAGTCCGTCGGGAATTCACCCCTCCACTTT,CASRPQSVGNSPLHF,.,TRBV5-1,TRBJ1-6,.
TGTGCCAGCAGTTGGAGACAGGGGCGAGGCGTTCGCACAGATACGCAGTATTTT,CASSWRQGRGVRTDTQYF,.,TRBV6-2/TRBV6-3,TRBJ2-3,TRBD1
TGTGCCAGCAGTTGGGACAGGCACCCTGGAAACACCATATATTTT,CASSWDRHPGNTIYF,few,TRBV5-6,TRBJ1-3,TRBD1
TGTGCCAGTAGTATAGAGGCTCGAAGCAATCAGCCCCAGCATTTT,CASSIEARSNQPQHF,.,TRBV19,TRBJ1-5,.
TGTGCCAGCAGCCCGCGGGGGACGGACTACACTGAAGCTTTCTTT,CASSPRGTDYTEAFF,.,TRBV9,TRBJ1-1,.